This record covers a single T cell receptor beta chain. Sample time point: neoterminal ileum biopsy at postoperative endoscopy, about 6 months after surgery. Each sample's TCRB immunosequencing used five hundred nanograms of biopsy DNA. Measured with immunoSEQ multiplex PCR; TCRdb has only the in-frame clones, and not every one. This table holds about 62,000 clones, 85% to 90% found once. The source of the sample is a study of T cell repertoires in ileal Crohn's disease. V dropped 1 base and J dropped 7 bases, with 11 bases sitting between them. The CDR3 is 13 residues long. Germline-derived CDR1 and CDR2 are SGHTS and YDEGEE.

This clonotype was obtained from an adult with Crohn's disease. V gene TRBV5-8 combines with J gene TRBJ2-5; maybe TRBD1 (6 bases). Material: ileal tissue. The DNA of the CDR3 is TGTGCCAGCAGCTTGCACCTAGGGGGGACCCAGTACTTC. Amino acid sequence: CASSLHLGGTQYF.